One sample yielded the 25 T cell receptor beta chains listed below, sequenced in a study of cytomegalovirus exposure and HLA in healthy donors. With 60 Vbeta and 13 Jbeta primers, the PCR was carried out. TCRdb keeps only in-frame clones here, not all; method: immunoSEQ multiplex PCR. The table lists 40,000 to 50,000 clones. The sequenced sample was PBMCs. These receptors were taken from a woman in her 40s in good health and CMV-seronegative.

The chain links TRBV19 to TRBJ2-7, with TRBD1 as a possible D gene (5 bases). This CDR3 region has 13 residues. The V and J ends lost 7 bases and 2 bases respectively, with 12 bases between them. Per the germline V gene, CDR1 is LNHDA and CDR2 is SQIVND (reference sequence). CDR3 sequence reads: CASTSRVTYEQYF. DNA of the CDR3: TGTGCCAGTACATCCAGGGTGACCTACGAGCAGTACTTC.

This sequence joins TRBV6-5 and TRBJ1-2; no firm D call. Deletions cut 4 bases from V and 1 base from J, with 10 bases between. From germline, CDR1 is MNHEY and CDR2 SVGAGI. The CDR3 is made up of 14 amino acids. The chain's CDR3 is CASSSEAVNYGYTF. The CDR3 DNA reads TGTGCCAGCAGTTCCGAGGCAGTTAACTATGGCTACACCTTC.

The chain links TRBV2 to TRBJ2-7, with 7 nucleotides matching TRBD1. The CDR3 loop spans 13 amino acids. The V and J ends lost 4 bases and 3 bases, in that order; junction bases with no gene match: 3. CDR1 and CDR2 from the germline V gene are SNHLY and FYNNEI. The CDR3 here is CASSAGQDYEQYF. CDR3 bases: TGTGCCAGCAGTGCTGGACAGGACTACGAGCAGTACTTC.

The chain combines TRBV19 with TRBJ2-7, with 8 bases aligning to TRBD1. The CDR3 sequence is 15 residues long. Germline trimming cut 6 bases from V and 2 bases from J; bases unmatched to any gene: 9. The V gene's germline CDR1 is LNHDA and CDR2 SQIVND (reference sequence). The chain's CDR3 is CASRSVVDRAYEQYF. The DNA for the CDR3 is TGTGCCAGTAGATCTGTCGTGGACAGGGCCTACGAGCAGTACTTC. The whole variable domain, remainder taken from reference TRBV19 and TRBJ2-7, is DGGITQSPKYLFRKEGQNVTLSCEQNLNHDAMYWYRQDPGQGLRLIYYSQIVNDFQKGDIAEGYSVSREKKESFPLTVTSAQKNPTAFYLCASRSVVDRAYEQYFGPGTRLTVT.

The chain is built from TRBV30 and TRBJ2-7, with 11 bases matching TRBD2. This CDR3 contains 15 residues. The ends lost 5 bases at V and 7 bases at J; junction bases unmatched: 13. Germline V gives CDR1 GTSNPN, CDR2 SVGIG (reference sequence). Here the CDR3 reads CAWEPGLAAGKEQYF. The CDR3 region has the DNA TGTGCCTGGGAACCGGGACTAGCGGCCGGTAAGGAGCAGTACTTC.

This chain joins TRBV28 and TRBJ1-1; tentative D call: TRBD1 (6 bases). The V gene's germline CDR1 is MDHEN and CDR2 SYDVKM. V lost 6 bases to trimming and J lost 7 bases, with 9 bases between them. The CDR3 loop spans 11 amino acids. Here the CDR3 reads CASSRTDEAFF. Here the CDR3 DNA reads TGTGCCAGCAGCCGGACAGATGAAGCTTTCTTT.

The chain carries TRBV5-4 and TRBJ1-1, with D possibly matching TRBD1 (5 bases). Germline V gene sequence: CDR1 SGHNT, CDR2 YYREEE (reference sequence). Deletions cut 5 bases from V and 2 bases from J, with 16 bases between. The CDR3 sequence is 15 residues long. In DNA form, the CDR3 reads TGTGCCAGCAGTACCCCAAGGGACTTCAACACTGAAGCTTTCTTT. Its protein is CASSTPRDFNTEAFF.

On this clone itself: The germline gene is not matched at one end of the junction; a read error may be the cause. This chain connects TRBV7-2 to TRBJ1-1, with D perhaps TRBD1 (5 bases). CDR1 is SGHTA, CDR2 FQGNSA, per germline. The CDR3 has 14 amino acids. CDR3 residues: CASSWGRMNTEDFF. The CDR3 coding sequence is TGTGCCAGCAGCTGGGGCCGCATGAACACTGAAGATTTCTTT. Combining the CDR3 with reference TRBV7-2 and TRBJ1-1 gives the whole variable domain GAGVSQSPSNKVTEKGKDVELRCDPISGHTALYWYRQSLGQGLEFLIYFQGNSAPDKSGLPSDRFSAERTGGSVSTLTIQRTQQEDSAVYLCASSWGRMNTEDFFGQGTRLTVV.

The chain carries TRBV6-6 and TRBJ1-1; possible D gene TRBD1, 5 bases. Trimming removed 3 bases from V and 0 bases from J, with 8 bases in between. CDR1 and CDR2 from the germline V gene are MNHNY and SVGAGI (reference sequence). The length of the CDR3 is 14 residues. DNA for the CDR3: TGTGCCAGCAGTTATCAGGGAATGAACACTGAAGCTTTCTTT. It translates to CASSYQGMNTEAFF.

CDR3 sequence (DNA): TGTGCCAGCAGTTTCCAGGGCAATGGCTACACCTTC. Protein: CASSFQGNGYTF. The chain couples TRBV27 to TRBJ1-2; D is possibly TRBD1 (5 bases). CDR1 and CDR2 from the germline V gene are MNHEY and SMNVEV (reference sequence). V gave up 3 bases and J gave up 6 bases, with 8 bases separating them. CDR3 length equals 12 residues.

The CDR3 DNA follows: TGCGCCAGCAGCTTCAGCGGGATCTCCGAGCAGTACTTC. It codes for CASSFSGISEQYF. The genes are TRBV5-1 and TRBJ2-7; 7 bases map to TRBD2. The CDR3 runs to 13 residues. The germline CDR1 and CDR2 sequences are SGHRS and YFSETQ. Trimming took 2 bases from V and 6 from J; bases not matched to a gene: 5.

The chain carries TRBV6-1 and TRBJ2-1, with 11 positions matching TRBD2. This CDR3 spans 16 amino acids. Germline values: CDR1 MNHNS, CDR2 SASEGT. The V and J ends lost 3 bases and 2 bases, in that order; junction bases with no gene match: 3. The CDR3 here is CASSELSGGAYNEQFF. The CDR3 DNA is TGTGCCAGCAGTGAGCTTAGCGGGGGGGCCTACAATGAGCAGTTCTTC.

This chain joins TRBV30 and TRBJ1-1; 7 nucleotides align to TRBD1. CDR1 is GTSNPN, CDR2 SVGIG, per germline (reference sequence). This CDR3 is 10 amino acids long. With 8 bases clipped from V and 6 bases from J, the junction kept 3 bases outside the gene matches. For the CDR3, the DNA is TGTGCCGGGACAGTTTCTGAAGCTTTCTTT. Translated: CAGTVSEAFF.

V gene TRBV11-1 combines with J gene TRBJ2-7; 12 bases agree with TRBD2. With 3 bases clipped from V and 1 base from J, the junction kept 1 base outside the gene matches. CDR1 is SGHAT, CDR2 FQDESV, per germline (reference sequence). The CDR3 contains 15 residues. The chain's CDR3 is CASSFTSGGSYEQYF. The CDR3 nucleotides read TGTGCCAGCAGCTTTACTAGCGGGGGGTCCTACGAGCAGTACTTC.

The chain couples TRBV7-2 to TRBJ1-2; no clear D gene. The CDR3 has 15 residues. Germline CDR1 SGHTA, CDR2 FQGNSA. Trimming removed 5 bases from V and 4 bases from J, with 17 bases in between. This CDR3 is CASSRRFDGSYGYTF. The CDR3 coding sequence is TGTGCCAGCAGCAGGCGGTTTGATGGGAGCTATGGCTACACCTTC.

In DNA form, the CDR3 reads TGTGCCAGCAGCTTGGATCGGGAGAGAAACACCGGGGAGCTGTTTTTT. Translating gives CASSLDRERNTGELFF. V and J are TRBV5-8 and TRBJ2-2; tentatively, D is TRBD2 (6 bases). V gave up 0 bases and J gave up 2 bases, with 11 bases separating them. The CDR3 length is 16 residues. The germline CDR1 and CDR2 sequences are SGHTS and YDEGEE.

V usage is TRBV18 and J usage is TRBJ2-4; the D gene is possibly TRBD2 (5 bases). The CDR3 totals 17 residues. Germline-derived CDR1 and CDR2 are KGHSH and LQKENI. Trimming pared 3 bases from V and 0 bases from J, leaving 15 bases between. The CDR3 region is CASSPATVARAKNIQYF. Here the CDR3 DNA reads TGTGCCAGCTCACCTGCTACGGTAGCGCGAGCCAAAAACATTCAGTACTTC.

The chain employs TRBV4-1 and TRBJ2-7; D may be TRBD1 (5 bases). Germline V CDR1 and CDR2: MGHRA, YSYEKL. CDR3 length: 14 amino acids. Trimming cost V 0 bases and J 3 bases, with 9 bases left between them. DNA of the CDR3: TGCGCCAGCAGCCAAGAGACAGCCAACTACGAGCAGTACTTC. Its protein product is CASSQETANYEQYF.

The rearrangement uses TRBV30 and TRBJ2-7, with 8 bases fitting TRBD2. The CDR3 is 15 amino acids. The trim removed 2 bases at V and 7 bases at J, leaving 13 bases unmatched. CDR1 is GTSNPN, CDR2 SVGIG, per germline (reference sequence). The DNA for the CDR3 is TGTGCCTGGAGTAGGCCTTGGGTAGCGGGACGGGAGCAGTACTTC. It is translated as CAWSRPWVAGREQYF.

The chain couples TRBV20-1 to TRBJ1-2; 7 bases map to TRBD1. V gave up 6 bases and J gave up 4 bases; unmatched junction bases: 2. The germline gives CDR1 DFQATT, CDR2 SNEGSKA (reference sequence). CDR3 size: 11 residues. The CDR3 region is CSAAGGYGYTF. CDR3 nucleotides: TGCAGTGCAGCAGGGGGCTATGGCTACACCTTC.

This chain joins TRBV5-1 and TRBJ1-4; 9 positions agree with TRBD1. The V segment lost 0 bases and the J segment 7 bases; nucleotides outside the gene matches: 1. Looked up from germline, CDR1 is SGHRS and CDR2 is YFSETQ. The length of the CDR3 is 14 residues. CDR3 in DNA: TGCGCCAGCAGCTTGGGGACAGGGGTTGAAAAACTGTTTTTT. Its translation: CASSLGTGVEKLFF.

V usage is TRBV5-4 and J usage is TRBJ2-7; 10 bases are shared with TRBD2. The CDR3 is 15 amino acids. The trim removed 3 bases at V and 7 bases at J, leaving 10 bases unmatched. CDR1 is SGHNT, CDR2 YYREEE, per germline (reference sequence). CDR3 sequence (DNA): TGTGCCAGCAGCTCGGGGGTAGCGGGAGGATGGGAGCAGTACTTC. As protein: CASSSGVAGGWEQYF.

V is TRBV9 and J is TRBJ1-1; D is unclear. V lost 5 bases and J 0 bases, leaving 11 bases between the germline ends. Germline CDR1 and CDR2: SGDLS and YYNGEE. The CDR3 is made up of 14 amino acids. CDR3 sequence: CASRSGGMNTEAFF. The CDR3 bases are TGTGCCAGCAGGTCGGGAGGCATGAACACTGAAGCTTTCTTT.

The chain uses TRBV14 and TRBJ2-3, with D possibly TRBD2 on 5 matching bases. This CDR3 has 14 amino acids. Trimming took off 2 bases at V and 5 bases at J, with 11 bases between the two ends. In germline, CDR1 is SGHDN, CDR2 FVKESK. CDR3 in DNA: TGTGCCAGCAGCCAACAGACCGGGGTAGATACGCAGTATTTT. Its protein is CASSQQTGVDTQYF.

This chain uses TRBV18 with TRBJ2-2; 10 nucleotides agree with TRBD1. This CDR3 comprises 17 residues. Losses at the gene ends were 0 bases for V and 1 base for J; bases not matched to a gene: 2. Germline CDR1 KGHSH, CDR2 LQKENI. The CDR3 spells CASSPPRTGGNTGELFF. The CDR3 DNA sequence: TGTGCCAGCTCACCACCCCGGACAGGGGGGAACACCGGGGAGCTGTTTTTT.